This TCR beta chain was observed in a study of T cells expressing NK-cell markers. Study background: There were seven HCMV-seropositive donors and one seronegative donor among the eight sequenced.

UMI-tagged 5'RACE template switching yielded the TCR beta cDNA. TCRdb re-called the 5' RACE reads; one entry per CDR3 protein, DNA not given. Listed are 300,000 to 500,000 distinct CDR3 sequences; about 11% falls within the top ten. This CDR3 spans 12 amino acids. CDR1 is SGHAT and CDR2 is FQNNGV in the germline V gene. The chain has TRBV11-2 and TRBJ2-3. The specimen sequenced was blood T cells: a sorted CD56 or NKG2C T cell subset, CD4+ or CD8+ T cells, or bulk PBMC T cells (not recorded which). The receptor was isolated from a woman in her forties or fifties in good health. The chain's CDR3 is CASRGTGDTQYF.